This T cell receptor (beta chain) was sequenced during a study of shared clonotypes between healthy human individuals (TCRdb year 2020). A note on the overall study: The cohort comprised two women and a few men aged 18 to 49 years. For each donor, CD4 naive and CD4 memory were each given three plates, CD8 naive was given two plates, and CD8 memory was given one plate. The study deeply sequenced blood TCR repertoires of five healthy adults to estimate repertoire size and the extent of clonotype sharing between individuals. To increase sequencing depth and limit assay-specific biases, different laboratories used diverse techniques to prepare libraries and sequence TCR repertoires. Between about 0.85 and 9.5 billion PBMCs per donor were obtained by leukapheresis.

On this clone: The clone's antigen remains unknown. Qualities for individual bases were not recorded, and no much larger clone is one base off.

Using the deep immunoSEQ assay, TCR CDR3 regions were amplified from genomic DNA by multiplex PCR. Genomic DNA extracted from each cell subset was distributed evenly over all wells of several immunoSEQ 96-well plates, and each plate served as one replicate. Each replicate PCR for sorted subsets received about 210 ng genomic DNA, equal to 28,000 or so T cell genomes. Purified libraries were measured with a Qubit 3.0 fluorometer, size-checked on a Bioanalyzer 2100, and measured again with the KAPA Library Quantification kit. Each immunoSEQ 96-well plate was sequenced on its own single-read 150-cycle Illumina NextSeq 550 flow cell. In the source study's methods: The immunoSEQ output contained only junctional sequences without quality scores, so filtering could not match that applied to full-length reads. Sequences were annotated with PyIR, a Python wrapper for IgBLAST v1.9, and V/J genes and CDR3 were assigned using IMGT germline references. Reads were removed for weak V/J assignments (E-value above 1e-6), missing CDR3, stop codons, out-of-frame junctions, or ambiguous translated residues. V3J clonotypes were defined as sequences sharing an identical inferred V gene, J gene, and CDR3 amino acid sequence. The percentage overlap between two repertoires was calculated by dividing the number of shared unique clonotypes by the size of the smaller repertoire. Repertoire richness was assessed with RTK rarefaction, the Chao1 estimator, and Recon v2.1 estimates of unobserved clonotypes. Generation probabilities were computed with OLGA for all TCRbeta clonotypes obtained by the gDNA method from several donors. Entries here come from immuneACCESS through TCRdb and include only in-frame sequences with V and J called. Some clones fail to appear in such tables; in the studies checked, an unresolved V gene covers under half of the shortfall, and the cause of the remainder is unknown. That table supplies the V and J calls and clone size; D and trimming were determined from the DNA. Across this sample there are about 2.4 million clones, with around nine tenths seen only once. The ten largest make up roughly 0.14% of the sample.

Here is what the overall study found, with its caveats: Incomplete sequencing was indicated by rarefaction of sorted-subset datasets, despite the large sequencing depth. Only blood was sampled, and tissue TCR repertoires likely differ from those in blood. Pairwise subsampling indicated that sequencing depth was expected to affect the degree of clonotype sharing among donors. Across four donors, approximately 5% of naive CD4, approximately 3.6% of naive CD8, approximately 2.5% of memory CD4, and approximately 0.42% of memory CD8 clonotypes were shared. Larger estimated clonotype richness was generally found for naive subsets than for memory subsets. Because the study included only a small number of donors, the genetic and exposure-history diversity represented was limited. Higher generation probabilities were observed for clonotypes shared by all four sorted-subset donors than for non-shared clonotypes.

The CDR3 contains 13 residues, cysteine and phenylalanine counted. Left in the record is the CDR3 DNA by itself, 39 bases read in frame from the first base. The germline V gene (reference sequence) specifies MNHEY as CDR1 and SMNVEV as CDR2. Relative to germline, V is 5 bases shorter and J is 8 bases shorter, with 12 bases between their ends. Donors were healthy HIV-negative adults with no recently reported acute infections or vaccinations. Every donor was a Caucasian adult living in Nashville, Tennessee, USA. CD4+ T cells were enriched by magnetic negative selection, after which naive cells were positively selected on CD45RA and the negative fraction was taken as the memory subset. After blood collection by leukapheresis, PBMCs were isolated using Ficoll-Histopaque density gradient centrifugation and then cryopreserved in the vapor phase of liquid nitrogen. Purity and quantity of every magnetically sorted T cell population were checked by analytical flow cytometry. From each sorted fraction, genomic DNA was isolated and quantified by UV absorbance on a Nanodrop 2000c.

Sequenced input: naive CD4+ T cells sorted from blood. The cell subset or site label here, explained by the study, means: CD45RA+ positively selected. The sequence links TRBV27 to TRBJ1-4; TRBD1 is perhaps the D gene, given 5 matching bases. The origin of this receptor is a man aged 18 to 30 in good health. The nucleotide sequence reads TGTGCCAGCAGTGGACACCGGGTAGAAAAACTGTTTTTT. The resulting protein is CASSGHRVEKLFF.